This T cell receptor beta chain was obtained from a study of CD8 T cell repertoires and HIV-1 epitope variants. Across the whole study: Enriched T cells were co-cultured with equal autologous T cell-negative cells.

A note on this clone: Its antigen remains unidentified.

From germline, CDR1 is MNHEY and CDR2 SMNVEV (reference sequence). CDR3 length equals 14 residues. V lost 5 bases, J lost 8 bases, and 8 bases stayed unmatched. Clones were read by immunoSEQ multiplex PCR, and TCRdb kept only the in-frame ones, dropping some. The data contain 1,500 to 2,000 clones, 65% to 75% of them singletons. The chain carries TRBV27 and TRBJ1-2; 10 bases line up with TRBD1. Sequencing used cultured CD8+ T cells derived from PBMCs. The clonotype originates from a male donor with HIV. Written as DNA, the CDR3 is TGTGCCAGCAGTGCGACAGGGGGCTTTGGCGGCTACACCTTC. Translation gives CASSATGGFGGYTF.